The following is a T cell receptor (beta chain) sequence with its context. Its antigen is not known. There are 14 residues in the CDR3. V shed 7 bases and J shed 5 bases, with 17 bases lying between them. Per germline, CDR1 MNHNS and CDR2 SASEGT. PCR was performed using 60 Vbeta and 13 Jbeta primers. Libraries were prepared by immunoSEQ multiplex PCR; TCRdb keeps only in-frame clonotypes and omits some of them. The sample gives around 130,000 clones, 80% to 85% of which show up once; around 1.3% is in the top ten. This entry is derived from a study of cytomegalovirus exposure and HLA in healthy donors. Study-level findings and limits: Most of the TCR beta V segments (in an earlier analysis) were productive either about 87% or about 30% of the time.

The material sequenced was PBMCs. This TCR came from a female donor in good health and CMV-seronegative. The V gene is TRBV6-1, the J gene TRBJ1-2, with D perhaps matching TRBD1 (5 bases). The CDR3 reads CASTRRFGGYGYTF. CDR3 sequence (DNA): TGTGCCAGCACCCGAAGATTCGGGGGGTATGGCTACACCTTC.